Listed here are 25 T cell receptor beta chains from one sample, sequenced in a study of blood T cell repertoires in COVID-19. Assay used: immunoSEQ multiplex PCR; TCRdb lists only in-frame clones, some missing. The table lists some 260,000 clones, approximately 77% of them singletons. Sequencing was performed on peripheral blood. All receptors derive from a woman aged 18-35 years with acute or convalescent COVID-19.

The rearrangement links TRBV28 to TRBJ2-7; TRBD2 matches at 7 bases. The CDR3 runs 14 residues. Germline lookup yields CDR1 MDHEN and CDR2 SYDVKM. V shed 5 bases and J 5 bases; nucleotides not matched to a gene: 9. The CDR3 nucleotides are TGTGCCAGCAGTGTATCCGGACTAGTGGACGAGCAGTACTTC. Translation: CASSVSGLVDEQYF. Looking up the rest from reference TRBV28 and TRBJ2-7 gives the full variable domain: DVKVTQSSRYLVKRTGEKVFLECVQDMDHENMFWYRQDPGLGLRLIYFSYDVKMKEKGDIPEGYSVSREKKERFSLILESASTNQTSMYLCASSVSGLVDEQYFGPGTRLTVT.

V gene TRBV19 combines with J gene TRBJ2-7, with TRBD2 matching over 12 bases. Per germline, CDR1 LNHDA and CDR2 SQIVND (reference sequence). The CDR3 covers 15 residues. The trim removed 4 bases at V and 5 bases at J, leaving 6 bases unmatched. The CDR3 DNA is TGTGCCAGTAGTAGGACTAGCGGGATCCGGAACGAGCAGTACTTC. Translation: CASSRTSGIRNEQYF.

The rearrangement joins TRBV18 to TRBJ2-3, with D maybe TRBD2 (6 bases). Germline-derived CDR1 and CDR2 are KGHSH and LQKENI. The CDR3 extends over 20 amino acids. Trimming stripped 3 bases from V and 5 bases from J, with 30 bases between. The CDR3 sequence is CASSPPFGSGPYPVLDTQYF. The CDR3 DNA reads TGTGCCAGCTCACCCCCCTTCGGTAGCGGACCTTACCCAGTGTTAGATACGCAGTATTTT. The entire variable domain, with the rest obtained from reference TRBV18 and TRBJ2-3, is as follows: NAGVMQNPRHLVRRRGQEARLRCSPMKGHSHVYWYRQLPEEGLKFMVYLQKENIIDESGMPKERFSAEFPKEGPSILRIQQVVRGDSAAYFCASSPPFGSGPYPVLDTQYFGPGTRLTVL.

This sequence joins TRBV14 and TRBJ2-1; TRBD2 aligns across 7 bases. Germline V gives CDR1 SGHDN, CDR2 FVKESK. The CDR3 length is 16 residues. V shed 4 bases, J shed 5 bases, and the junction held 11 bases outside the gene matches. Here the CDR3 reads CASSPSDGRPDNEQFF. CDR3 DNA sequence: TGTGCCAGCAGCCCCTCTGACGGGAGGCCCGACAATGAGCAGTTCTTC.

J is TRBJ2-1 and V is TRBV19; 7 nucleotides match TRBD2. The ends lost 3 bases at V and 8 bases at J; junction bases unmatched: 16. Germline V lookup: CDR1 LNHDA, CDR2 SQIVND (reference sequence). The CDR3 is made up of 17 amino acids. CDR3 bases: TGTGCCAGTAGTATTGGGTTCCTAGCGGACCTAGGGGATGAGCAGTTCTTC. It encodes CASSIGFLADLGDEQFF.

The J gene is TRBJ1-3, the V gene TRBV18; no definite D call. Germline V gene sequence: CDR1 KGHSH, CDR2 LQKENI. Trimming shortened V by 6 bases and J by 4 bases, and 7 bases separated the two germline ends. The CDR3 runs 12 residues. CDR3 DNA: TGTGCCAGCTCTCCTACCGGAAACACCATATATTTT. Its protein product is CASSPTGNTIYF.

This sequence joins TRBV5-6 and TRBJ2-7; 9 nucleotides line up with TRBD2. The CDR3 runs to 14 residues. J was trimmed by 4 bases and V by 1 base; bases with no gene match: 3. In germline, CDR1 is SGHDT, CDR2 YYEEEE. CDR3 residues: CASSLSSGTYEQYF. In DNA, the CDR3 is TGTGCCAGCAGCTTGTCTAGCGGGACTTACGAGCAGTACTTC. Variable domain in full (rest from reference TRBV5-6 and TRBJ2-7): DAGVTQSPTHLIKTRGQQVTLRCSPKSGHDTVSWYQQALGQGPQFIFQYYEEEERQRGNFPDRFSGHQFPNYSSELNVNALLLGDSALYLCASSLSSGTYEQYFGPGTRLTVT.

The chain uses TRBV3-1 (or the pseudogene TRBV3-2) and TRBJ1-2; the D gene is possibly TRBD1 (5 bases). The CDR3 spans 16 residues. CDR1 is LGHDT and CDR2 is YNNKEL in the germline V gene (reference sequence). V lost 0 bases and J 3 bases, leaving 14 bases between the germline ends. The CDR3 here is CASSQDQGSGDYGYTF. Written as DNA, the CDR3 is TGTGCCAGCAGCCAAGATCAGGGAAGTGGTGACTATGGCTACACCTTC.

The chain employs TRBV5-4 and TRBJ2-7; 11 nucleotides line up with TRBD2. The trim removed 0 bases at V and 5 bases at J, leaving 1 base unmatched. The germline V gene encodes CDR1 SGHNT and CDR2 YYREEE (reference sequence). The CDR3 totals 14 residues. The CDR3 region has the DNA TGTGCCAGCAGCTTGGAACTAGCGGGAGACGAGCAGTACTTC. This codes for CASSLELAGDEQYF. The variable domain in full, with the rest retrieved from reference TRBV5-4 and TRBJ2-7, is ETGVTQSPTHLIKTRGQQVTLRCSSQSGHNTVSWYQQALGQGPQFIFQYYREEENGRGNFPPRFSGLQFPNYSSELNVNALELDDSALYLCASSLELAGDEQYFGPGTRLTVT.

This clone came up a few times. This chain joins TRBV6-5 and TRBJ1-2; no firm D call. V lost 11 bases and J lost 3, with 13 bases in between. CDR3 size: 12 residues. Germline loops: CDR1 MNHEY, CDR2 SVGAGI. The DNA of the CDR3 is TGTGCCGGGTCAGCGACCTACTATGGCTACACCTTC. It yields the protein CAGSATYYGYTF.

This clone has just one count. The genes are TRBV4-3 and TRBJ1-2, with TRBD1 matching over 7 bases. V was clipped by 1 base and J by 8 bases; unmatched bases: 10. This CDR3 spans 15 amino acids. CDR1 and CDR2 from the germline V gene are LGHNA and YSLEER. The CDR3 is CASSQGTGELMGYTF. CDR3 DNA: TGCGCCAGCAGCCAAGGTACAGGGGAGTTGATGGGCTACACCTTC.

V gene TRBV27 combines with J gene TRBJ1-2, with 7 bases matching TRBD1. Per the germline V gene, CDR1 is MNHEY and CDR2 is SMNVEV (reference sequence). The CDR3 is made up of 14 amino acids. V trimming: 4 bases; J trimming: 5 bases; junction bases outside the gene matches: 7. The CDR3 sequence: CASSSQGQLYGYTF. CDR3 in DNA: TGTGCCAGCAGTTCCCAGGGACAGCTGTATGGCTACACCTTC.

V and J are TRBV9 and TRBJ2-7; 12 bases align to TRBD2. V gave up 4 bases and J gave up 4 bases; unmatched junction bases: 6. The CDR3 has 15 amino acids. CDR1 SGDLS and CDR2 YYNGEE come from the germline V gene. Written as DNA, the CDR3 is TGTGCCAGCAGCATCGGACTAGCGGGAACATACGAGCAGTACTTC. It yields the protein CASSIGLAGTYEQYF. Full variable domain (outside the CDR3, taken from reference TRBV9 and TRBJ2-7): DSGVTQTPKHLITATGQRVTLRCSPRSGDLSVYWYQQSLDQGLQFLIQYYNGEERAKGNILERFSAQQFPDLHSELNLSSLELGDSALYFCASSIGLAGTYEQYFGPGTRLTVT.

This clone has more than one count but fewer than ten. The rearrangement joins TRBV27 to TRBJ2-7; D is perhaps TRBD2 (6 bases). This CDR3 is built from 15 residues. V shed 2 bases and J shed 2 bases, with 13 bases lying between them. In germline, CDR1 is MNHEY, CDR2 SMNVEV (reference sequence). Written as DNA, the CDR3 is TGTGCCAGCAGTTTACGGACGGGAGCGGCCTACGAGCAGTACTTC. Its protein is CASSLRTGAAYEQYF.

This clone was found many times. The CDR3 DNA follows: TGCGCCAGCAGTGAGATAACAGGGGGCGGGGAGCTGTTTTTT. This encodes CASSEITGGGELFF. The rearrangement joins TRBV10-1 to TRBJ2-2, with TRBD1 matching over 8 bases. This CDR3 is built from 14 residues. The junction had 3 bases not matched to a gene; V was cut back by 2 bases and J by 7 bases. Germline lookup yields CDR1 WNHNN and CDR2 SYGVQD (reference sequence).

The rearrangement joins TRBV19 to TRBJ2-1, with TRBD1 as a possible D gene (6 bases). Germline CDR1 LNHDA, CDR2 SQIVND (reference sequence). CDR3 length equals 17 residues. V was clipped by 5 bases and J by 6 bases, with 23 bases between them. The CDR3: CASSPPPDSRGVNEQFF. The CDR3 coding sequence is TGTGCCAGTAGTCCCCCGCCTGATTCCAGGGGAGTCAATGAGCAGTTCTTC.

CDR3 in amino acids: CASSRDRSQGYTF. CDR3 nucleotides: TGTGCCAGCAGCCGCGACAGATCTCAAGGCTACACCTTC. The V and J genes are TRBV6-5 and TRBJ1-2, with D maybe TRBD1 (5 bases). The germline V and J ends were trimmed by 6 bases and 8 bases, with 16 bases remaining between them. The germline V gene has CDR1 MNHEY and CDR2 SVGAGI. This CDR3 region has 13 residues.

The rearrangement uses TRBV28 and TRBJ2-1, with 9 bases identical to TRBD2. Trimming cost V 3 bases and J 10 bases; bases outside gene matches: 7. Germline V gene lookup returns CDR1 MDHEN and CDR2 SYDVKM. This CDR3 contains 14 residues. In nucleotides, the CDR3 is TGTGCCAGCAGTTTTGAGCGGGAGGTACAGGAGCAGTTCTTC. Its translation: CASSFEREVQEQFF. Full variable domain (rest looked up from reference TRBV28 and TRBJ2-1): DVKVTQSSRYLVKRTGEKVFLECVQDMDHENMFWYRQDPGLGLRLIYFSYDVKMKEKGDIPEGYSVSREKKERFSLILESASTNQTSMYLCASSFEREVQEQFFGPGTRLTVL.

This chain uses TRBV9 with TRBJ2-7, with D possibly TRBD2 on 5 matching bases. In germline, CDR1 is SGDLS, CDR2 YYNGEE. This CDR3 contains 13 residues. With 0 bases removed from V and 6 bases from J, the gap between germline ends came to 10 bases. The CDR3 sequence: CASSVVLAGEQYF. In DNA form, the CDR3 reads TGTGCCAGCAGCGTAGTCCTAGCCGGCGAGCAGTACTTC.

The chain recombines TRBV4-1 with TRBJ2-7; D may be TRBD1 (6 bases). The CDR3 contains 16 residues. Germline-derived CDR1 and CDR2 are MGHRA and YSYEKL. V lost 0 bases and J 3 bases, leaving 15 bases between the germline ends. For the CDR3, the DNA is TGCGCCAGCAGCCAAGAACCTGGCAGGGGTGACTACGAGCAGTACTTC. It encodes CASSQEPGRGDYEQYF.

This clone was detected ten times or more. This chain links TRBV3-1 (or the pseudogene TRBV3-2) with TRBJ2-1; no clear D gene. Trimming shortened V by 0 bases and J by 10 bases, and 7 bases separated the two germline ends. CDR1 and CDR2 (germline): LGHDT, YNNKEL (reference sequence). CDR3 length: 12 amino acids. CDR3 nucleotides: TGTGCCAGCAGCCAAGATATCCTAGAGCAGTTCTTC. The encoded protein is CASSQDILEQFF.

This chain connects TRBV19 to TRBJ1-1; D gene unclear. Germline values: CDR1 LNHDA, CDR2 SQIVND (reference sequence). V was trimmed by 7 bases and J by 4 bases, leaving 16 bases between them. CDR3 length: 14 residues. CDR3 loop: CASNEGAYRTEAFF. CDR3 coding DNA: TGTGCCAGTAACGAGGGAGCCTACCGCACTGAAGCTTTCTTT.

CDR3 coding DNA: TGTGCCAGCAGCTCAAGACTAGCCAACCAAGAGACCCAGTACTTC. It codes for CASSSRLANQETQYF. The rearrangement joins TRBV11-2 to TRBJ2-5; the match to TRBD2 covers 7 bases. With 4 bases clipped from V and 0 bases from J, the junction kept 5 bases outside the gene matches. CDR3 size: 15 residues. The germline V gene encodes CDR1 SGHAT and CDR2 FQNNGV.

The chain carries TRBV30 and TRBJ2-1; 8 bases map to TRBD1. Germline V gene data show CDR1 as GTSNPN and CDR2 as SVGIG (reference sequence). CDR3 length: 13 residues. V lost 3 bases and J lost 7; bases outside the gene matches: 5. As DNA, the CDR3 is TGTGCCTGGAGGGAACAGGGGGTTAATGAGCAGTTCTTC. Amino acid sequence: CAWREQGVNEQFF.

V is TRBV28 and J is TRBJ1-2, with D uncertain. Trimming shortened V by 4 bases and J by 4 bases, and 13 bases separated the two germline ends. The CDR3 loop spans 14 amino acids. Looked up from germline, CDR1 is MDHEN and CDR2 is SYDVKM. The CDR3 region is CASSSGSGIYGYTF. In DNA, the CDR3 is TGTGCCAGCAGTTCGGGAAGTGGGATCTATGGCTACACCTTC.